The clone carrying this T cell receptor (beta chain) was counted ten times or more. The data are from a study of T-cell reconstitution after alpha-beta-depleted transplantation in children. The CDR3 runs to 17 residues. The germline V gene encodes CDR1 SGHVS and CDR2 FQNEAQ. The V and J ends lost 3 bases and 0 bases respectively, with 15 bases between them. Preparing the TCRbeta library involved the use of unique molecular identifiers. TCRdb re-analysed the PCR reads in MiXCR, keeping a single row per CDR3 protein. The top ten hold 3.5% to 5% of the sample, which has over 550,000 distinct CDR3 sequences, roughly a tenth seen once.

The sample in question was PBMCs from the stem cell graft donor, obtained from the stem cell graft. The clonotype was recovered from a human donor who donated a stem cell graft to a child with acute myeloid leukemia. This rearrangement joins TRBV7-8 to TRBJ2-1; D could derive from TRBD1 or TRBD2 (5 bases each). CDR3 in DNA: TGTGCCAGCAGCTTGATGGGCAGGGCGGGCTCCTACAATGAGCAGTTCTTC. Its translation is CASSLMGRAGSYNEQFF.